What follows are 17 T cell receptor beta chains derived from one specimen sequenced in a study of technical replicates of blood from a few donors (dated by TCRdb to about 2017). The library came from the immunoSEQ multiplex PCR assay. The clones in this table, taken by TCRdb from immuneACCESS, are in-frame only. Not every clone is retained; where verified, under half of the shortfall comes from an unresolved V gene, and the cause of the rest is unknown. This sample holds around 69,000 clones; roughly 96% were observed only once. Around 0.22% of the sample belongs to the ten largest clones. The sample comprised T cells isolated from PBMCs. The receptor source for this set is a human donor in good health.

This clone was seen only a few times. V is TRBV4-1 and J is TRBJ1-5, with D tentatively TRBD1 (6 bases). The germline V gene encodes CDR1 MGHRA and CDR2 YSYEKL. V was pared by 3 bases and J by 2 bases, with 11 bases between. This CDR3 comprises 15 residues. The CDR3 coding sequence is TGCGCCAGCAGCCAGGCTTCAGGGGGCAATCAGCCCCAGCATTTT. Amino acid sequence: CASSQASGGNQPQHF.

The CDR3 DNA reads TGTGCCAGCAGCTTGGTCCAGGGGGCCCGTGAGCAGTACTTC. This codes for CASSLVQGAREQYF. V and J are TRBV5-8 and TRBJ2-7; TRBD1 matches at 8 bases. Germline V gene data show CDR1 as SGHTS and CDR2 as YDEGEE. The CDR3 has 14 residues. V was clipped by 0 bases and J by 7 bases; unmatched bases: 6.

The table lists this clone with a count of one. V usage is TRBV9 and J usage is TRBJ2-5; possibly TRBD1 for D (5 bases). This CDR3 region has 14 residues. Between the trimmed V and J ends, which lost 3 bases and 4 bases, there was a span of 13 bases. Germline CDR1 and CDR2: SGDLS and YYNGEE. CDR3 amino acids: CASSELTGGETQYF. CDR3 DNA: TGTGCCAGCAGCGAACTTACAGGTGGAGAGACCCAGTACTTC.

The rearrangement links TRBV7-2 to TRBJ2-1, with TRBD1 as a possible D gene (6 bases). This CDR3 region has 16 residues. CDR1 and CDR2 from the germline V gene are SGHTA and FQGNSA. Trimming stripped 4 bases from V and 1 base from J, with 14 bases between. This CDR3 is CASSSTGQRSYNEQFF. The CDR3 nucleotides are TGTGCCAGCAGCTCCACAGGGCAGCGTTCCTACAATGAGCAGTTCTTC.

This CDR3 reads CASSVLYGYTF. The DNA of the CDR3 is TGTGCCAGCAGTGTTTTATATGGCTACACCTTC. The rearrangement joins TRBV9 to TRBJ1-2; D remains unclear. This CDR3 has 11 residues. Looked up from germline, CDR1 is SGDLS and CDR2 is YYNGEE. Trimming removed 5 bases from V and 5 bases from J, with 7 bases in between.

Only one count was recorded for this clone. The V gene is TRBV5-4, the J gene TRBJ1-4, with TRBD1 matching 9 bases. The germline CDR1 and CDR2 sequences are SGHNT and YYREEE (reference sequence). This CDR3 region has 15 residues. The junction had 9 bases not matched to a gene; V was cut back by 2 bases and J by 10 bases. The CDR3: CASSFQPGQGRKLFF. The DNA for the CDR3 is TGTGCCAGCAGCTTCCAACCGGGACAGGGAAGAAAACTGTTTTTT.

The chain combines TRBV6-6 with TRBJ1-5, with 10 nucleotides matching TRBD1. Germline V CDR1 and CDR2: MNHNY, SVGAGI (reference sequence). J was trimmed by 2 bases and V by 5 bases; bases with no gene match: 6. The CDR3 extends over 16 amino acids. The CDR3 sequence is CASSGGTGVGNQPQHF. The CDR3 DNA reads TGTGCCAGCAGTGGAGGGACAGGGGTGGGCAATCAGCCCCAGCATTTT.

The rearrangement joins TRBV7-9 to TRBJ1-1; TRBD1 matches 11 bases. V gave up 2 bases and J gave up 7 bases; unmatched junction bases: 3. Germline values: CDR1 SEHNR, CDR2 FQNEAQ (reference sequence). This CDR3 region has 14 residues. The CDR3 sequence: CASSLTGTGGEAFF. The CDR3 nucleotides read TGTGCCAGCAGCTTAACCGGGACAGGGGGTGAAGCTTTCTTT.

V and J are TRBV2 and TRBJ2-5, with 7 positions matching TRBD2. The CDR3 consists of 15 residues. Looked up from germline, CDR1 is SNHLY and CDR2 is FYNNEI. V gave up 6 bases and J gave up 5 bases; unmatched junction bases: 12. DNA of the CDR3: TGTGCCAGCAGCGACATAGGACTAGTTGGGGAGACCCAGTACTTC. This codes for CASSDIGLVGETQYF. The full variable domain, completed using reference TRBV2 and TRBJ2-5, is EPEVTQTPSHQVTQMGQEVILRCVPISNHLYFYWYRQILGQKVEFLVSFYNNEISEKSEIFDDQFSVERPDGSNFTLKIRSTKLEDSAMYFCASSDIGLVGETQYFGPGTRLLVL.

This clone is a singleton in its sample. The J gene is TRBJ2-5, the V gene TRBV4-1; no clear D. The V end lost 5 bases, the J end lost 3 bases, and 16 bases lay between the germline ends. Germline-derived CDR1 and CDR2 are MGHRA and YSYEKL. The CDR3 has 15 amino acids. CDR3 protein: CASSISYSSKETQYF. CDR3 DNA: TGCGCCAGCAGCATTTCCTACAGCTCTAAAGAGACCCAGTACTTC.

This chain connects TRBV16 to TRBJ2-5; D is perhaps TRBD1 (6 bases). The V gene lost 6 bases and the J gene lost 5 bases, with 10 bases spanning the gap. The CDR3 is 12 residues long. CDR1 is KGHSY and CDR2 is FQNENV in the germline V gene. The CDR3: CASRQGMETQYF. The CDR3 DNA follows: TGTGCCAGCAGACAGGGTATGGAGACCCAGTACTTC.

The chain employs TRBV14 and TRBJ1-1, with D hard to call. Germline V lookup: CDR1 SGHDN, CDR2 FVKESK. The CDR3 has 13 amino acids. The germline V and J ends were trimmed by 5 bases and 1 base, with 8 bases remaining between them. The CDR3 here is CASSFTANTEAFF. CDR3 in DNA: TGTGCCAGCAGCTTTACAGCGAACACTGAAGCTTTCTTT.

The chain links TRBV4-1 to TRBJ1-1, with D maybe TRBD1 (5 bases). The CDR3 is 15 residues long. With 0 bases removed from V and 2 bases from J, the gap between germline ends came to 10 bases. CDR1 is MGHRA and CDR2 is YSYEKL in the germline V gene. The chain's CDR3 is CASSQDYRPNTEAFF. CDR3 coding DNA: TGCGCCAGCAGCCAAGACTACAGGCCTAACACTGAAGCTTTCTTT.

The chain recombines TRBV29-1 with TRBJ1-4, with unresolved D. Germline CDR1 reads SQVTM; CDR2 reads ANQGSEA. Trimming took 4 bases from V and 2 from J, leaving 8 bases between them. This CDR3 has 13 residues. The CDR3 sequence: CSVAYVTNEKLFF. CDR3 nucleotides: TGCAGCGTTGCCTATGTCACTAATGAAAAACTGTTTTTT.

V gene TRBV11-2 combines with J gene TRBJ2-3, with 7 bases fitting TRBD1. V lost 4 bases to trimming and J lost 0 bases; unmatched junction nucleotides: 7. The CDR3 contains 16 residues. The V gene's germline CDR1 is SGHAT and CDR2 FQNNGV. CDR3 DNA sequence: TGTGCCAGCAGCTACCCCGGGACAGCTAGCACAGATACGCAGTATTTT. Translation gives CASSYPGTASTDTQYF.

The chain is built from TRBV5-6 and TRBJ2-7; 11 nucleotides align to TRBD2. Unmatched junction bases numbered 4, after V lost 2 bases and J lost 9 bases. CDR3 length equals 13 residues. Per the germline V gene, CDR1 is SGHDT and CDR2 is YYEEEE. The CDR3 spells CASSLLAGEVQYF. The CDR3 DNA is TGTGCCAGCAGCTTACTAGCGGGAGAAGTGCAGTACTTC. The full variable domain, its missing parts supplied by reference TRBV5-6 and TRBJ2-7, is DAGVTQSPTHLIKTRGQQVTLRCSPKSGHDTVSWYQQALGQGPQFIFQYYEEEERQRGNFPDRFSGHQFPNYSSELNVNALLLGDSALYLCASSLLAGEVQYFGPGTRLTVT.

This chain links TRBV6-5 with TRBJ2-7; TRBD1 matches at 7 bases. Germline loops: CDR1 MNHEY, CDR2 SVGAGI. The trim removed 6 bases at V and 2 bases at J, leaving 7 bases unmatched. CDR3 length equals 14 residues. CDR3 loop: CASRLQGPPYEQYF. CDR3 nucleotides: TGTGCCAGCAGATTACAGGGGCCCCCCTACGAGCAGTACTTC.